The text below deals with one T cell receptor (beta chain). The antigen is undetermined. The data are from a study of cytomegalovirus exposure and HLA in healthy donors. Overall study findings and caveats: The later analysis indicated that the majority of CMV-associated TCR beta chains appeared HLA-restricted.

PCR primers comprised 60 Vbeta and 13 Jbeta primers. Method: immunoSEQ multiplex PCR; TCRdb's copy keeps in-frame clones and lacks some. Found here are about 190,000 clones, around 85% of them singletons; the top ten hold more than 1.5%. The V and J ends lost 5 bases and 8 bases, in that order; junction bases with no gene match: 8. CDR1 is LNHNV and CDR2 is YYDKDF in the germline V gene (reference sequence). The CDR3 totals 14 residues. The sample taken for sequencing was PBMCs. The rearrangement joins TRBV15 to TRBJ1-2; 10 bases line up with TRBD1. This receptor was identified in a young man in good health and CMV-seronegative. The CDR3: CATSGRQGAQGYTF. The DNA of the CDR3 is TGTGCCACCAGCGGAAGACAGGGGGCGCAGGGCTACACCTTC.